This T cell receptor beta chain was profiled in a study of CD8+ T cells in alopecia areata. Germline V gene sequence: CDR1 MGHDK, CDR2 SYGVNS. The CDR3 loop spans 10 amino acids. The germline V and J ends were trimmed by 3 bases and 11 bases, with 5 bases remaining between them. This sample's treatment: oral pan-JAK inhibitor, 5-10 mg twice daily. Extracted from the samples, RNA was reverse transcribed into cDNA to serve as the sequencing template. Some clones are missing from TCRdb's copy, which holds only in-frame ones; the method was immunoSEQ multiplex PCR. The sample consists of about 220,000 clones, 50% to 70% of them appearing once. General observations from the study: How baseline CD8+ expansion relates to response remains uncertain (there was one nonresponder).

With respect to this clone: The antigen is not known.

This chain uses TRBV25-1 with TRBJ2-1; unclear D gene. The sample was CD4+ T cells sorted from blood, taken at week 4, from a patient treated with tofacitinib. This sequence was found in a human donor with alopecia areata. CDR3 coding DNA: TGTGCCAGCAGTGAGGGTAAGCAGTTCTTC. It codes for CASSEGKQFF.